This TCR beta chain was captured by sequencing in a study of beta chain features in type 1 diabetes. Study conclusions and caveats: Junctions at VDJ sites from type 1 diabetes patients had fewer insertions and more deletions. A moderate, significant TCRB CDR3 shortening appeared in type 1 diabetes across four CD4+ subsets.

The CDR3 is 12 residues long. Germline V gene sequence: CDR1 MDHEN, CDR2 SYDVKM. Between the trimmed V and J ends, which lost 5 bases and 7 bases, there was a span of 6 bases. Via CD45RO/CCR7/CD25/CD127/CD95/CD27, cells of the CD4+ naive, central memory, regulatory and stem cell-like memory subsets were sorted. Only a few counts were recorded for this clone. The antigen remains unidentified. The entirety of the isolated RNA underwent reverse transcription, so expressed TCRB transcripts were sequenced. Sequenced by immunoSEQ multiplex PCR; TCRdb stores in-frame clones only, minus some. In the table there are 600,000 to 700,000 clones, 12% of which are singletons.

The source of this sequence is a man between 25 and 39 years old with type 1 diabetes. The chain links TRBV28 to TRBJ1-6, with a possible D match to TRBD1 (6 bases). Sequenced: naive CD4+ T cells from blood. CDR3 region: CASSQGNSPLHF. Here the CDR3 DNA reads TGTGCCAGCAGTCAGGGGAATTCACCCCTCCACTTT. The full variable domain, its missing parts supplied by reference TRBV28 and TRBJ1-6, is DVKVTQSSRYLVKRTGEKVFLECVQDMDHENMFWYRQDPGLGLRLIYFSYDVKMKEKGDIPEGYSVSREKKERFSLILESASTNQTSMYLCASSQGNSPLHFGNGTRLTVT.